This TCR beta chain was captured by sequencing in a study of cytomegalovirus exposure and HLA in healthy donors. In the study overall: A later analysis reported the approximately 120 validation repertoires used the same platform as the approximately 650 first-cohort repertoires.

The donors formed part of the approximately 120-subject validation cohort, distinct from the roughly 670-subject first cohort. Study-level points and caveats: Under in vitro conditions, three CMV-associated chains were confirmed as specific for CMV antigens. A later analysis found first-cohort TCR clusters tended to co-occur in the 130 or so validation repertoires.

TCRdb's table, derived via immunoSEQ multiplex PCR, lists solely in-frame clones and lacks some. The sample holds about 280,000 clones, approximately 86% seen once. V lost 1 base and J 5 bases, leaving 8 bases between the germline ends. The CDR3 totals 13 residues. Germline V gene sequence: CDR1 SGHDN, CDR2 FVKESK. A word on this clone: What it recognizes is unknown.

This TCR derives from a woman younger than 35 in good health and CMV-seronegative. Sequencing was carried out using PBMCs. V gene TRBV14 combines with J gene TRBJ1-1; unclear D gene. The CDR3 DNA reads TGTGCCAGCAGCCAAGGCCGGTATACTGAAGCTTTCTTT. This gives the protein CASSQGRYTEAFF.